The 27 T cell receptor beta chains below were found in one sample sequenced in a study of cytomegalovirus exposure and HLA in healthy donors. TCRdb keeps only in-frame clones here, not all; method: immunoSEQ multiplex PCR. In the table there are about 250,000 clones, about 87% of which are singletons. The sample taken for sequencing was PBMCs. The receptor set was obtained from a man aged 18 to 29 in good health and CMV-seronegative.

The CDR3 sequence: CASSLNVGPRETQYF. The CDR3 DNA is TGTGCCAGCAGCTTAAACGTCGGCCCCAGGGAGACCCAGTACTTC. V and J are TRBV7-9 and TRBJ2-5; the D is unclear. V was trimmed by 2 bases and J by 5 bases, leaving 15 bases between them. The CDR3 is made up of 15 amino acids. Germline assignment: CDR1 SEHNR and CDR2 FQNEAQ (reference sequence).

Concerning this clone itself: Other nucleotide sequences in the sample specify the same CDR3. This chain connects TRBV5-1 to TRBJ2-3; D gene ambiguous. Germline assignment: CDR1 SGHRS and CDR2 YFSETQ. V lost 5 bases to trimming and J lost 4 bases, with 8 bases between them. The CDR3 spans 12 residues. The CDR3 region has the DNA TGCGCCAGCAGACTCGACTCAGATACGCAGTATTTT. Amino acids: CASRLDSDTQYF.

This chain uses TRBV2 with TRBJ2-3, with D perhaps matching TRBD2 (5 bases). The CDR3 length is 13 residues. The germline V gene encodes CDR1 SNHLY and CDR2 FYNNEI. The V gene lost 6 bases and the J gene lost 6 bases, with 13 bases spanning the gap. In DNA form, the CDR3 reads TGTGCCAGCAGCTCCGAGGGCTGGGATACGCAGTATTTT. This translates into CASSSEGWDTQYF. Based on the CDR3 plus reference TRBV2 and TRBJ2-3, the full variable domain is EPEVTQTPSHQVTQMGQEVILRCVPISNHLYFYWYRQILGQKVEFLVSFYNNEISEKSEIFDDQFSVERPDGSNFTLKIRSTKLEDSAMYFCASSSEGWDTQYFGPGTRLTVL.

In nucleotides, the CDR3 is TGCGCCAGCAGCCGGACCGGACAGGGGAATTCACCCCTCCACTTT. Residues: CASSRTGQGNSPLHF. The chain has TRBV5-1 and TRBJ1-6; TRBD1 matches 9 bases. V shed 4 bases and J 7 bases; nucleotides not matched to a gene: 6. This CDR3 has 15 amino acids. The germline gives CDR1 SGHRS, CDR2 YFSETQ.

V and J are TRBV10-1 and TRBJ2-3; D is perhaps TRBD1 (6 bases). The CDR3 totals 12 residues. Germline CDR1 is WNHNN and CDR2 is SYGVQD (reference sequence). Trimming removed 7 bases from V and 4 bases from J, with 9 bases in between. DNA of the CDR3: TGCGCCAGCAAGGACAGCTCAGATACGCAGTATTTT. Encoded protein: CASKDSSDTQYF.

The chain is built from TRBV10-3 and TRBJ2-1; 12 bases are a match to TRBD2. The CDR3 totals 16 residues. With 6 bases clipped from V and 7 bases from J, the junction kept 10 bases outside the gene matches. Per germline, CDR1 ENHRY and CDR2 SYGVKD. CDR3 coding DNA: TGTGCCATCAGGGCTACCACTAGCGGGAGGCAGAATGAGCAGTTCTTC. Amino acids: CAIRATTSGRQNEQFF.

The DNA of the CDR3 is TGTGCCAGCAGCTTCGTACAGGGGCTCAATTCACCCCTCCACTTT. Protein product: CASSFVQGLNSPLHF. The chain couples TRBV27 to TRBJ1-6; 7 positions match TRBD1. Germline CDR1 reads MNHEY; CDR2 reads SMNVEV (reference sequence). This CDR3 comprises 15 residues. Trimming at V came to 6 bases and at J to 7 bases, leaving 9 bases not matched to a gene.

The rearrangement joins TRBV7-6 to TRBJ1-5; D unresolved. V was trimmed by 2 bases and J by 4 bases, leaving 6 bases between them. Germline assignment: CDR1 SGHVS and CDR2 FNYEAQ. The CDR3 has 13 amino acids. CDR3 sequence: CASSLTPNQPQHF. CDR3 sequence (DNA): TGTGCCAGCAGCTTAACACCTAATCAGCCCCAGCATTTT.

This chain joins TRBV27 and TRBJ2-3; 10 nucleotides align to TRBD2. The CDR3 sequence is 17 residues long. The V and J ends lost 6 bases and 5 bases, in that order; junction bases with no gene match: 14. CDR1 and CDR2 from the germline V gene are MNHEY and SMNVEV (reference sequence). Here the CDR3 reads CASSLLLAGGLGDTQYF. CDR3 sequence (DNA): TGTGCCAGCAGCTTGCTATTAGCGGGAGGCTTGGGAGATACGCAGTATTTT.

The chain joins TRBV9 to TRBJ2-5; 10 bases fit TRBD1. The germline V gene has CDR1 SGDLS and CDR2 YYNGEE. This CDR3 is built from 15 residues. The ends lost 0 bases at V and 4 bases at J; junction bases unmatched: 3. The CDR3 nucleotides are TGTGCCAGCAGCGTAGTGGGGACAGGGGTAGAGACCCAGTACTTC. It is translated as CASSVVGTGVETQYF.

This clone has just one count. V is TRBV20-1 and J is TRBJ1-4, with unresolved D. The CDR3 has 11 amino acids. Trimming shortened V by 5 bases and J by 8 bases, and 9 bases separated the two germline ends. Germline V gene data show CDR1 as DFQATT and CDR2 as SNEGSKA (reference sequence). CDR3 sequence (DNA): TGCAGTGCTGGCGGTGGGGAAAAACTGTTTTTT. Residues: CSAGGGEKLFF.

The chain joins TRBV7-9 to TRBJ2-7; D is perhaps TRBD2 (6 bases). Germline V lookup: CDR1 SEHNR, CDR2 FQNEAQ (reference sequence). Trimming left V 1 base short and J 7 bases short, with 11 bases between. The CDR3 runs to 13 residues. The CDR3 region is CASSLDFGGEQYF. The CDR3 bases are TGTGCCAGCAGCTTAGACTTCGGGGGAGAGCAGTACTTC.

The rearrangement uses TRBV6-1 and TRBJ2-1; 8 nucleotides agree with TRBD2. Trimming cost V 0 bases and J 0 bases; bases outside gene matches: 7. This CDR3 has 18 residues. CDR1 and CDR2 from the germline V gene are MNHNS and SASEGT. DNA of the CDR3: TGTGCCAGCAGTGAAGCGCTTAGCGGGGCCGCCTCCTACAATGAGCAGTTCTTC. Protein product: CASSEALSGAASYNEQFF.

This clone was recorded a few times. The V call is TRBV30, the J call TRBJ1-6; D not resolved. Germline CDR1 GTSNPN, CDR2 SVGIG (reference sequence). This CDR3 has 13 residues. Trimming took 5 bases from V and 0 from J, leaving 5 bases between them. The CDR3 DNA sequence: TGTGCCTGGGCGAGCTCCTATAATTCACCCCTCCACTTT. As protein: CAWASSYNSPLHF.

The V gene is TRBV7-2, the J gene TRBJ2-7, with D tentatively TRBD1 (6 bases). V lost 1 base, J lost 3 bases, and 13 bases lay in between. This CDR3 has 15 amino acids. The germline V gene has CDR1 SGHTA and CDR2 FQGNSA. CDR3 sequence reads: CASSLGLGGIYEQYF. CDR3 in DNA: TGTGCCAGCAGCTTAGGCCTAGGGGGAATCTACGAGCAGTACTTC. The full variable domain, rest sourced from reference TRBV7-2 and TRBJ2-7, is GAGVSQSPSNKVTEKGKDVELRCDPISGHTALYWYRQSLGQGLEFLIYFQGNSAPDKSGLPSDRFSAERTGGSVSTLTIQRTQQEDSAVYLCASSLGLGGIYEQYFGPGTRLTVT.

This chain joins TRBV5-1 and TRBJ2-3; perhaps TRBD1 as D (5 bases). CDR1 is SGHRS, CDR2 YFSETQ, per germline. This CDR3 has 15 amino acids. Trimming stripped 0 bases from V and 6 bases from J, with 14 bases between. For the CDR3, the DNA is TGCGCCAGCAGCTTGGATGGACAATCATCCGATACGCAGTATTTT. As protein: CASSLDGQSSDTQYF.

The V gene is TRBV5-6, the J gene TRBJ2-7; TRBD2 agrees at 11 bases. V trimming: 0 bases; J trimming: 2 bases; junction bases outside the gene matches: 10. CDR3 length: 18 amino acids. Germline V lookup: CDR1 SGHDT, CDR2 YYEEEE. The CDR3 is CASSLDRGLAATTYEQYF. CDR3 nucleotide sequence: TGTGCCAGCAGCTTGGATCGGGGACTAGCGGCTACAACCTACGAGCAGTACTTC.

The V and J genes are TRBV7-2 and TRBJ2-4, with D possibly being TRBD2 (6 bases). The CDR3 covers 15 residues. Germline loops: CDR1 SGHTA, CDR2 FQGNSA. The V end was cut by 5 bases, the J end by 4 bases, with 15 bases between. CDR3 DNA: TGTGCCAGCAGCCCGGGGCGGGGCGGAAAAAACATTCAGTACTTC. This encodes CASSPGRGGKNIQYF.

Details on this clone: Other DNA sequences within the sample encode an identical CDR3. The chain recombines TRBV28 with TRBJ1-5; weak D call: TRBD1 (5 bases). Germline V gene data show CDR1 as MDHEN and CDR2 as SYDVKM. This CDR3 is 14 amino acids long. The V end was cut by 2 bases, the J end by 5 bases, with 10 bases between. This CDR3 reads CASSLRQGDQPQHF. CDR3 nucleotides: TGTGCCAGCAGTTTAAGGCAGGGTGATCAGCCCCAGCATTTT.

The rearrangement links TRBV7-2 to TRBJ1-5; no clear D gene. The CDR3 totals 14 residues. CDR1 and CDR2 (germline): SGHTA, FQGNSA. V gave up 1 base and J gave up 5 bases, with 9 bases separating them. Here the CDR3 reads CASSLGMGDQPQHF. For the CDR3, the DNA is TGTGCCAGCAGCTTAGGGATGGGAGATCAGCCCCAGCATTTT.

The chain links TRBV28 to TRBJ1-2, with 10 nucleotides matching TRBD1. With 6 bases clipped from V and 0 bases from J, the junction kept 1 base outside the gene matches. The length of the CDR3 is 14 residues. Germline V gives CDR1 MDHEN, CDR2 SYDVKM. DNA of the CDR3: TGTGCCAGCAGGACAGGGGGCCCTAACTATGGCTACACCTTC. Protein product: CASRTGGPNYGYTF.

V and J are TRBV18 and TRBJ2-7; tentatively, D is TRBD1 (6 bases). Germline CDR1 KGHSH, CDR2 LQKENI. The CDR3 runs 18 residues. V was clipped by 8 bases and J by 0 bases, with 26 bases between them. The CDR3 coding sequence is TGTGCCAGCCTAACCGGGACAAAGAGGTGGTTTAACTCCTACGAGCAGTACTTC. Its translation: CASLTGTKRWFNSYEQYF.

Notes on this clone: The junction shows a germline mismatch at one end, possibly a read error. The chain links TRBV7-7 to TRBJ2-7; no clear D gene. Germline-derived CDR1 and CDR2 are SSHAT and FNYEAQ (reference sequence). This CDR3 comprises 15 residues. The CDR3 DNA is TGTGCTAGCAGCTTAGTTGCGGTCGGCCTCCACGAGCAGTACTTC. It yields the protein CASSLVAVGLHEQYF.

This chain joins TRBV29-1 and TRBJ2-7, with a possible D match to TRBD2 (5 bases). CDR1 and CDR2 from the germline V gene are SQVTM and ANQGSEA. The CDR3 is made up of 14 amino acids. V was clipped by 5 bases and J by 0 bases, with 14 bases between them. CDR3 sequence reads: CSVRPRRSSYEQYF. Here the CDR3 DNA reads TGCAGCGTTCGCCCCCGGAGGAGCTCCTACGAGCAGTACTTC.

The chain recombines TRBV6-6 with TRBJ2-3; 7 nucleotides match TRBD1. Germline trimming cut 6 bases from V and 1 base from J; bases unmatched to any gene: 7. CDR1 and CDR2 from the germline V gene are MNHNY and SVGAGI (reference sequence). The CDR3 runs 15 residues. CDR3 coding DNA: TGTGCCAGCAGCCCCAGGGGGACCGGCACAGATACGCAGTATTTT. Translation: CASSPRGTGTDTQYF.

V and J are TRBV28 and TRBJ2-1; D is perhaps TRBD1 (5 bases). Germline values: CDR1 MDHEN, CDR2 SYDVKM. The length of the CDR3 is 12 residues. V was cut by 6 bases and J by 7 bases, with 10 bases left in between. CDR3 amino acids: CASSYQGNEQFF. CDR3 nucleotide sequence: TGTGCCAGCAGCTATCAGGGAAATGAGCAGTTCTTC. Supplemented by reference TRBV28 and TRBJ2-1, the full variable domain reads DVKVTQSSRYLVKRTGEKVFLECVQDMDHENMFWYRQDPGLGLRLIYFSYDVKMKEKGDIPEGYSVSREKKERFSLILESASTNQTSMYLCASSYQGNEQFFGPGTRLTVL.

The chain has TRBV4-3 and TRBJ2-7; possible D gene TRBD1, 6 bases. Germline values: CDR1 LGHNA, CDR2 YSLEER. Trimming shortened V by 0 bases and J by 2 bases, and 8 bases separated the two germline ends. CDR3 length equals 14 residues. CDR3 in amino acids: CASSQDRGPYEQYF. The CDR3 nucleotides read TGCGCCAGCAGCCAAGACAGGGGCCCCTACGAGCAGTACTTC.